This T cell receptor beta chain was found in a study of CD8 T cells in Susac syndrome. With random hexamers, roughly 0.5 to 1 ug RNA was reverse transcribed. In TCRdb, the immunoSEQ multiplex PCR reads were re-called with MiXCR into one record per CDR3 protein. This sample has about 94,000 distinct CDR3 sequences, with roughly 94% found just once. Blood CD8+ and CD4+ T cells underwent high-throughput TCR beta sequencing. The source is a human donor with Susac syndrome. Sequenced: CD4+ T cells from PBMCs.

The CDR3 DNA is TGTGCCAGCAGCGTATCCCGGGGAGGAACTGAAGCTTTCTTT. Protein sequence: CASSVSRGGTEAFF. J is TRBJ1-1 and V is TRBV9; D remains unclear. This CDR3 is built from 14 residues. Germline V gives CDR1 SGDLS, CDR2 YYNGEE. V lost 1 base, J lost 5 bases, and 12 bases lay in between.